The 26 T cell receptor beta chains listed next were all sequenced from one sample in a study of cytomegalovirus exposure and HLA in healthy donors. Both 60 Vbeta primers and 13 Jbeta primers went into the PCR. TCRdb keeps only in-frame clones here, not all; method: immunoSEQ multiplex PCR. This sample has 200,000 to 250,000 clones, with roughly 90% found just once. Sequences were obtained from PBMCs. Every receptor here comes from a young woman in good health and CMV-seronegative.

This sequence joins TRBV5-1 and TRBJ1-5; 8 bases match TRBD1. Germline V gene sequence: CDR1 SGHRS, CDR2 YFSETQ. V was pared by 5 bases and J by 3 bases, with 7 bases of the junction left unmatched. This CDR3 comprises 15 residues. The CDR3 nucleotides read TGCGCCAGCAGAAAGTGGGGACAGGTCAATCAGCCCCAGCATTTT. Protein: CASRKWGQVNQPQHF.

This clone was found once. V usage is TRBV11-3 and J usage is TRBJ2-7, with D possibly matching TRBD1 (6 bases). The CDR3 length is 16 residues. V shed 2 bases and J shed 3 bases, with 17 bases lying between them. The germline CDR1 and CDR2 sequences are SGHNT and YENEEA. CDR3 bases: TGTGCCAGCAGCTTATCGCACGGGACAATTTTCTACGAGCAGTACTTC. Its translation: CASSLSHGTIFYEQYF.

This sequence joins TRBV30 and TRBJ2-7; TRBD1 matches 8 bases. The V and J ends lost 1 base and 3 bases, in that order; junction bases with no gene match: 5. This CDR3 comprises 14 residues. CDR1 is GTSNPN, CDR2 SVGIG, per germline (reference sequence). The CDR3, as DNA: TGTGCCTGGAGTGCAGGGGGCGCGGGCTACGAGCAGTACTTC. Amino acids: CAWSAGGAGYEQYF.

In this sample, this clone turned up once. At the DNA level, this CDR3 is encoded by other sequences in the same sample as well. The CDR3 sequence is CASSQGQGGNQPQHF. Here the CDR3 DNA reads TGCGCCAGCAGCCAAGGACAGGGAGGCAATCAGCCCCAGCATTTT. This chain joins TRBV4-1 and TRBJ1-5, with TRBD1 matching over 7 bases. V gave up 1 base and J gave up 2 bases; unmatched junction bases: 2. Germline V gene data show CDR1 as MGHRA and CDR2 as YSYEKL. The CDR3 runs to 15 residues.

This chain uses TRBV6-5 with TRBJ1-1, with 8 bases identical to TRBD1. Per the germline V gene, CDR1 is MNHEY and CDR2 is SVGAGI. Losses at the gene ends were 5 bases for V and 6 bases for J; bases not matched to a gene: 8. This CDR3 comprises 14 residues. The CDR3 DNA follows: TGTGCCAGCAGTCCACGGACAGGGAGGGCTGAAGCTTTCTTT. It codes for CASSPRTGRAEAFF.

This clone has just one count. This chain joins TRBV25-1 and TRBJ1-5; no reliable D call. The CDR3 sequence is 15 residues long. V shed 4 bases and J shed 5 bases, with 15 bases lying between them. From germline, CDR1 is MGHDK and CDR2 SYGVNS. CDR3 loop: CASSGDTENHQPQHF. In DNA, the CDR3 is TGTGCCAGCAGTGGAGACACGGAAAACCATCAGCCCCAGCATTTT.

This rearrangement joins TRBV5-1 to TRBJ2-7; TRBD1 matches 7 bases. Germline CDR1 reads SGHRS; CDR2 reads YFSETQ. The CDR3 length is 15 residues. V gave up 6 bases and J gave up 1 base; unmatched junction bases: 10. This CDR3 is CASKRSGTASYEQYF. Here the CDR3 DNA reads TGCGCCAGCAAGAGGTCTGGGACAGCATCCTACGAGCAGTACTTC. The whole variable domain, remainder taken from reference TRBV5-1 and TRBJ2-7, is KAGVTQTPRYLIKTRGQQVTLSCSPISGHRSVSWYQQTPGQGLQFLFEYFSETQRNKGNFPGRFSGRQFSNSRSEMNVSTLELGDSALYLCASKRSGTASYEQYFGPGTRLTVT.

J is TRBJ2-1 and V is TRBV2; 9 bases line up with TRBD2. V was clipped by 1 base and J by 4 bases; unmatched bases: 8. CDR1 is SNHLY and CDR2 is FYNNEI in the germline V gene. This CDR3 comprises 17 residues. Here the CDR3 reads CASSEGRWSGRYNEQFF. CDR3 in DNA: TGTGCCAGCAGTGAAGGCCGGTGGAGCGGGAGGTACAATGAGCAGTTCTTC.

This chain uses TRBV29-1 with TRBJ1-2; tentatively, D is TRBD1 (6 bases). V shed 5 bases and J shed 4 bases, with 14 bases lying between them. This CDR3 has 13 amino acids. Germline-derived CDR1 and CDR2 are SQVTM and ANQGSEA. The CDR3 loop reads CSVTGSAAYGYTF. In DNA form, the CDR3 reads TGCAGCGTTACAGGGTCCGCTGCCTATGGCTACACCTTC.

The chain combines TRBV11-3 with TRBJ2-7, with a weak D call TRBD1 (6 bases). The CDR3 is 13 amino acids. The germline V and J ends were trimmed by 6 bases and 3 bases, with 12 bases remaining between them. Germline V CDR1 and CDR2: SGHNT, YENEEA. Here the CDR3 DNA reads TGTGCCAGCAGGCGTGACAGGAGCTACGAGCAGTACTTC. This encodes CASRRDRSYEQYF.

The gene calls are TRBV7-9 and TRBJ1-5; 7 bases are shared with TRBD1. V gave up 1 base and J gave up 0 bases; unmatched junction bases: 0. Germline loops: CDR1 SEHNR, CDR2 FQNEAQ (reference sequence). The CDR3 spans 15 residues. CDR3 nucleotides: TGTGCCAGCAGCTTAGGGGACAGTAGCAATCAGCCCCAGCATTTT. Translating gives CASSLGDSSNQPQHF.

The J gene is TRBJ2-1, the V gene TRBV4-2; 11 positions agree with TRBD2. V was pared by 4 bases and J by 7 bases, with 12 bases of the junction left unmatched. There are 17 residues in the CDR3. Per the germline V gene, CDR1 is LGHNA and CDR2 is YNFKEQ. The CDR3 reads CASSPLTSGAGRNEQFF. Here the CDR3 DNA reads TGTGCCAGCAGCCCTTTGACTAGCGGGGCGGGCAGGAATGAGCAGTTCTTC.

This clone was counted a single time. The CDR3 nucleotides are TGTGCCAGCCCCAAACTGACTAGCGGGCAAAACCAAGAGACCCAGTACTTC. Translated: CASPKLTSGQNQETQYF. This rearrangement joins TRBV2 to TRBJ2-5; 10 nucleotides match TRBD2. The CDR3 spans 17 residues. Looked up from germline, CDR1 is SNHLY and CDR2 is FYNNEI. V gave up 8 bases and J gave up 0 bases; unmatched junction bases: 12.

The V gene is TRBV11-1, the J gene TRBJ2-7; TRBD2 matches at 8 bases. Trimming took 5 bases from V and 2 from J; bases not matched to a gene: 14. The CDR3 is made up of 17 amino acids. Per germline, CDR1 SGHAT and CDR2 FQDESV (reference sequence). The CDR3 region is CASSQPIRREVPYEQYF. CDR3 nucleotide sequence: TGTGCCAGCAGCCAACCTATTAGGCGGGAGGTCCCCTACGAGCAGTACTTC.

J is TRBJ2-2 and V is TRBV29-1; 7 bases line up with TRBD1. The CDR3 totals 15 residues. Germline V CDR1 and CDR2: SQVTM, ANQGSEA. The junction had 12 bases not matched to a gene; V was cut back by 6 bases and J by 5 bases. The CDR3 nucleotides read TGCAGCGTCCTCTCCGCGACAGGGATTACCGGGGAGCTGTTTTTT. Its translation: CSVLSATGITGELFF.

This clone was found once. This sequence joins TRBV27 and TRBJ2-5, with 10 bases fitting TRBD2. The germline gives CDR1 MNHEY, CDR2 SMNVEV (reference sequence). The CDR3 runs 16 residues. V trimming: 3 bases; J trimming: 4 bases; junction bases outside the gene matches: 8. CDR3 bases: TGTGCCAGCAGTTTCCTCGGGGCTAGCGGGAGAGAGACCCAGTACTTC. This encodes CASSFLGASGRETQYF.

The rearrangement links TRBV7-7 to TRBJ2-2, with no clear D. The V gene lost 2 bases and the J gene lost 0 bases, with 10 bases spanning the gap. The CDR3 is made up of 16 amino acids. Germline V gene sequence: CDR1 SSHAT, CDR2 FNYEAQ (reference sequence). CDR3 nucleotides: TGTGCCAGCAGCTTAAACACGCCCTCGAACACCGGGGAGCTGTTTTTT. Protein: CASSLNTPSNTGELFF.

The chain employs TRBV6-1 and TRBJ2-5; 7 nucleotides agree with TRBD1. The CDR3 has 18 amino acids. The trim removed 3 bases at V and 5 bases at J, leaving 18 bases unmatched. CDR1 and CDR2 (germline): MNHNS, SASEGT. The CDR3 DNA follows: TGTGCCAGCAGTGATGCCAGTGGGAAGGAGACAGGGTGGGAGACCCAGTACTTC. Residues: CASSDASGKETGWETQYF.

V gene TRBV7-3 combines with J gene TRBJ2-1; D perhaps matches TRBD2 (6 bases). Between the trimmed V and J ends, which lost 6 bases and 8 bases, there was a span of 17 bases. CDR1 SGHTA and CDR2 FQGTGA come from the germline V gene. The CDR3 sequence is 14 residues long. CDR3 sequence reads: CASRGSGNIHEQFF. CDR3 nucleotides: TGTGCCAGCAGGGGTAGCGGCAATATCCATGAGCAGTTCTTC.

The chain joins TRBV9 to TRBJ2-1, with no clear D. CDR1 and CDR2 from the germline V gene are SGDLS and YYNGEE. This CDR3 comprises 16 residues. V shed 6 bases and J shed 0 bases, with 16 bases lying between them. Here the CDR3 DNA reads TGTGCCAGCACCCCAAATTTGGTCAGCTCCTACAATGAGCAGTTCTTC. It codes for CASTPNLVSSYNEQFF.

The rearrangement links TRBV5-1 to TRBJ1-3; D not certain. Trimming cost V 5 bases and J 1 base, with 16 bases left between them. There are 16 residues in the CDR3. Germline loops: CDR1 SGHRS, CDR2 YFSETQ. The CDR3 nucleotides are TGCGCCAGCAGTTTGTCGGGTTTGGTTTCTGGAAACACCATATATTTT. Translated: CASSLSGLVSGNTIYF.

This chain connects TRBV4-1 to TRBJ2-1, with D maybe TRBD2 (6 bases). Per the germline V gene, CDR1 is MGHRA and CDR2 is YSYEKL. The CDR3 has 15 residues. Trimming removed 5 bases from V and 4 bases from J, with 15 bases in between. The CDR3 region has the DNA TGCGCCAGCAGCTCCCAGCGGGCAGTATACAATGAGCAGTTCTTC. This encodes CASSSQRAVYNEQFF.

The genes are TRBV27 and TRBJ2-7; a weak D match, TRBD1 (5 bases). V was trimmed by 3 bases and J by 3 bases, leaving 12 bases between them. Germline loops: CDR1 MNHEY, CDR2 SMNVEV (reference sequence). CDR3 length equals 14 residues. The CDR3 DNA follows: TGTGCCAGCAGTTTGAGTGGGGCCCACTACGAGCAGTACTTC. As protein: CASSLSGAHYEQYF.

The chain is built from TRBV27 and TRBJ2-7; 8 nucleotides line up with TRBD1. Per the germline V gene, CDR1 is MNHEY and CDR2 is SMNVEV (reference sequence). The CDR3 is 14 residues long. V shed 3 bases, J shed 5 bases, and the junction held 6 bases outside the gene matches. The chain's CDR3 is CASSLYRGSHEQYF. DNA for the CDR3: TGTGCCAGCAGTTTGTACAGGGGGTCCCACGAGCAGTACTTC.

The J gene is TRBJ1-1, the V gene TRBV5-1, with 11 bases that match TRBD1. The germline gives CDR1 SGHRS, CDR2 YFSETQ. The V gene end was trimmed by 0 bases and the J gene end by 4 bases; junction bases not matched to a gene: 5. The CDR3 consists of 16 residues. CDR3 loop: CASSLGDRGKGTEAFF. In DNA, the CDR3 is TGCGCCAGCAGCTTGGGGGACAGGGGGAAAGGCACTGAAGCTTTCTTT.

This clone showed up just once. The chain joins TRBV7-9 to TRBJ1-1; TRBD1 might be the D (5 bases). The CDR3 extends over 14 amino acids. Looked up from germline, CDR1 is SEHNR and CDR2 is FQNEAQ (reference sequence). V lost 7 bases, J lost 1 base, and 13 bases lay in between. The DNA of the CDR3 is TGTGCCAGCACCCTAGGGGTTGGGAACACTGAAGCTTTCTTT. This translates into CASTLGVGNTEAFF.